Following are 18 T cell receptor beta chains from one sample sequenced in a study of blood T cells in healthy people across ages. With a J-beta primer mix and a sample-barcoded 5' primer, a second PCR ran 7 to 11 cycles. TCRdb reprocessed the 5' RACE reads via MiXCR and lists one record per CDR3 protein. Seen here are about 680,000 distinct CDR3 sequences, 49% observed once, and the top ten hold around a third. The specimen sequenced was blood. The source of these receptors is a woman aged 60-75 years in good health.

This clonotype showed up just once. One base away lies a much larger clone, so this may be a sequencing read error. The V call is TRBV12-3 or TRBV12-4, the J call TRBJ2-7, with a weak D call TRBD2 (5 bases). The CDR3 is 12 residues long. Trimming removed 8 bases from V and 6 bases from J, with 14 bases in between. Here the CDR3 reads CASGADYPEQYF. CDR3 nucleotides: TGTGCCAGCGGTGCTGACTACCCCGAGCAGTACTTC.

This chain links TRBV12-3 or TRBV12-4 with TRBJ1-5; D remains ambiguous. This CDR3 contains 13 residues. The V end was cut by 5 bases, the J end by 4 bases, with 9 bases between. CDR3 DNA: TGTGCCAGCAGTCTAGAACTTAATCAGCCCCAGCATTTT. This sequence encodes CASSLELNQPQHF.

The J gene is TRBJ2-1, the V gene TRBV10-3; TRBD2 matches 11 bases. This CDR3 spans 15 amino acids. V trimming: 10 bases; J trimming: 7 bases; junction bases outside the gene matches: 12. Germline V lookup: CDR1 ENHRY, CDR2 SYGVKD. The CDR3 is CATAATSGSPNEQFF. For the CDR3, the DNA is TGTGCCACCGCCGCTACTAGCGGGAGTCCTAATGAGCAGTTCTTC.

This clonotype has just one count. A much more abundant neighbour one base away suggests this may be a read error. CDR3 region: CASREGGTEAFF. The CDR3 DNA sequence: TGTGCCAGCAGGGAGGGGGGCACTGAAGCTTTCTTT. V is TRBV6-5 and J is TRBJ1-1; TRBD1 is a possible D gene (6 bases). There are 12 residues in the CDR3. V gave up 6 bases and J gave up 4 bases, with 9 bases separating them. The germline V gene encodes CDR1 MNHEY and CDR2 SVGAGI.

The chain recombines TRBV5-1 with TRBJ2-1; 15 nucleotides match TRBD2. With V trimmed by 4 bases and J by 2 bases, 7 bases remained unmatched. Germline CDR1 reads SGHRS; CDR2 reads YFSETQ. The CDR3 is 18 amino acids. The CDR3 is CASSIGTSGRTAYNEQFF. For the CDR3, the DNA is TGCGCCAGCAGCATCGGGACTAGCGGGAGGACCGCCTACAATGAGCAGTTCTTC.

This clonotype came up many times. The chain recombines TRBV20-1 with TRBJ1-4, with a tentative D call TRBD1 (6 bases). Between the trimmed V and J ends, which lost 5 bases and 6 bases, there was a span of 22 bases. CDR1 DFQATT and CDR2 SNEGSKA come from the germline V gene (reference sequence). This CDR3 is 16 amino acids long. CDR3 nucleotide sequence: TGCAGTGCTCCCGGAGGGGAGGGGGTTTATGATGAAAAACTGTTTTTT. This encodes CSAPGGEGVYDEKLFF.

This clonotype was found a few times. The chain employs TRBV2 and TRBJ2-1, with D possibly matching TRBD2 (6 bases). Deletions cut 10 bases from V and 9 bases from J, with 22 bases between. The CDR3 loop spans 14 amino acids. Per the germline V gene, CDR1 is SNHLY and CDR2 is FYNNEI. The CDR3: CAIRLVEGVGEQFF. The CDR3 DNA is TGTGCCATCCGGTTGGTGGAGGGAGTGGGTGAGCAGTTCTTC.

CDR3 coding DNA: TGCAGTGCTAGACCGACTAGTGAACAAGAGACCCAGTACTTC. Its protein is CSARPTSEQETQYF. V gene TRBV20-1 combines with J gene TRBJ2-5; D is possibly TRBD2 (6 bases). This CDR3 is built from 14 residues. V gave up 2 bases and J gave up 2 bases, with 12 bases separating them. Germline V gene sequence: CDR1 DFQATT, CDR2 SNEGSKA (reference sequence).

The chain combines TRBV7-2 with TRBJ2-5, with 10 positions matching TRBD2. CDR3 length equals 17 residues. Germline CDR1 reads SGHTA; CDR2 reads FQGNSA. With V trimmed by 4 bases and J by 5 bases, 13 bases remained unmatched. The CDR3 DNA is TGTGCCAGCAGCTCACTGGGAATAGCGGGAGGCCGGGAGACCCAGTACTTC. This translates into CASSSLGIAGGRETQYF.

This clonotype has just a few counts. The chain joins TRBV5-1 to TRBJ2-7; the D call may be TRBD1 or TRBD2 (5 bases each). V lost 4 bases, J lost 7 bases, and 21 bases lay in between. CDR1 is SGHRS, CDR2 YFSETQ, per germline. The CDR3 is 15 amino acids. The CDR3: CASSLGTISYNEQYF. The CDR3 nucleotides are TGCGCCAGCAGCCTCGGGACCATCTCCTACAATGAGCAGTACTTC.

The chain employs TRBV19 and TRBJ1-2, with D unresolved. CDR3 length: 15 amino acids. Between the trimmed V and J ends, which lost 5 bases and 0 bases, there was a span of 13 bases. Germline-derived CDR1 and CDR2 are LNHDA and SQIVND (reference sequence). The CDR3 DNA sequence: TGTGCCAGTAGTTTGCAACGAGGCCCTAACTATGGCTACACCTTC. Translation: CASSLQRGPNYGYTF.

CDR3 loop: CASSDTGANYGYTF. CDR3 DNA sequence: TGTGCCAGCAGTGACACAGGTGCTAACTATGGCTACACCTTC. V usage is TRBV25-1 and J usage is TRBJ1-2, with D perhaps TRBD1 (5 bases). Germline V gene data show CDR1 as MGHDK and CDR2 as SYGVNS. V lost 3 bases and J lost 0, with 8 bases in between. The CDR3 has 14 amino acids.

The chain links TRBV9 to TRBJ2-3, with 8 positions matching TRBD2. Germline V gene lookup returns CDR1 SGDLS and CDR2 YYNGEE. This CDR3 is 18 amino acids long. The junction had 15 bases not matched to a gene; V was cut back by 2 bases and J by 4 bases. The CDR3 here is CASSVVSLSGSGPDTQYF. CDR3 nucleotides: TGTGCCAGCAGCGTCGTTTCCCTCAGCGGGAGTGGTCCAGATACGCAGTATTTT.

A few counts support this clonotype. V is TRBV5-1 and J is TRBJ1-4; tentatively, D is TRBD1 (6 bases). The CDR3 consists of 15 residues. Germline V gene lookup returns CDR1 SGHRS and CDR2 YFSETQ. Deletions cut 2 bases from V and 7 bases from J, with 15 bases between. CDR3 nucleotide sequence: TGCGCCAGCAGCTTTTCGACAGGAATGGGTGAAAAACTGTTTTTT. As protein: CASSFSTGMGEKLFF.

This clonotype was found once. The chain links TRBV20-1 to TRBJ1-1; 9 bases align to TRBD1. The CDR3 runs to 15 residues. CDR1 and CDR2 (germline): DFQATT, SNEGSKA (reference sequence). Trimming removed 0 bases from V and 5 bases from J; junction bases left unmatched: 7. The CDR3 nucleotides read TGCAGTGCTAGAGATGGGGACAGGGCGAGGACTGAAGCTTTCTTT. It specifies CSARDGDRARTEAFF.

This rearrangement joins TRBV7-8 to TRBJ2-3; the match to TRBD2 covers 8 bases. The CDR3 is 16 residues long. Trimming took 5 bases from V and 2 from J; bases not matched to a gene: 9. Germline V lookup: CDR1 SGHVS, CDR2 FQNEAQ. The CDR3 reads CASSPRGGRYTDTQYF. CDR3 DNA sequence: TGTGCCAGCAGCCCCCGGGGCGGGAGGTACACAGATACGCAGTATTTT. The full variable domain, with the rest looked up from reference TRBV7-8 and TRBJ2-3, is GAGVSQSPRYKVAKRGQDVALRCDPISGHVSLFWYQQALGQGPEFLTYFQNEAQLDKSGLPSDRFFAERPEGSVSTLKIQRTQQEDSAVYLCASSPRGGRYTDTQYFGPGTRLTVL.

This clonotype was seen more than once but under ten times. The chain carries TRBV2 and TRBJ2-3; D is unclear. Germline V gene lookup returns CDR1 SNHLY and CDR2 FYNNEI. The CDR3 is made up of 16 amino acids. Trimming removed 2 bases from V and 0 bases from J, with 12 bases in between. The CDR3 sequence is CASSELGQPSTDTQYF. For the CDR3, the DNA is TGTGCCAGCAGTGAACTAGGCCAGCCCAGCACAGATACGCAGTATTTT.

The chain joins TRBV7-2 to TRBJ2-3, with 8 bases matching TRBD2. The ends lost 3 bases at V and 3 bases at J; junction bases unmatched: 5. This CDR3 has 15 amino acids. The V gene's germline CDR1 is SGHTA and CDR2 FQGNSA. The CDR3 region is CASSFSGTATDTQYF. The CDR3 nucleotides read TGTGCCAGCAGCTTTAGCGGGACCGCGACAGATACGCAGTATTTT. The entire variable domain, with the rest obtained from reference TRBV7-2 and TRBJ2-3, is as follows: GAGVSQSPSNKVTEKGKDVELRCDPISGHTALYWYRQSLGQGLEFLIYFQGNSAPDKSGLPSDRFSAERTGGSVSTLTIQRTQQEDSAVYLCASSFSGTATDTQYFGPGTRLTVL.